This T cell receptor (beta chain) appears in the sequencing data of a study of blood T cell repertoires in COVID-19. Study-wide context: From the United States, Italy and Spain came samples of acute and convalescent COVID-19.

Enrolled during active infection, Seattle patients were then followed longitudinally. This clone appeared once. With 3 bases removed from V and 7 bases from J, the gap between germline ends came to 20 bases. The CDR3 sequence is 16 residues long. Germline CDR1 MNHNS, CDR2 SASEGT. In the original processing: Reference gene primer amplification gave nucleated cell count estimates. Profiled with immunoSEQ multiplex PCR; TCRdb holds only in-frame clones, not every one. The DNA was the basis for D and trimming; V, J and clone size are from that table. The table includes 150,000 to 200,000 clones, about 85% detected once.

Source material: peripheral blood. The chain joins TRBV6-1 to TRBJ2-3, with D perhaps TRBD2 (7 bases). The TCR originated in a woman aged 40 to 50 with COVID-19, enrolled during active disease. The CDR3 nucleotides are TGTGCCAGCAGTGATTGGGGGGGCCCTACTGCAAATACGCAGTATTTT. Translated: CASSDWGGPTANTQYF.